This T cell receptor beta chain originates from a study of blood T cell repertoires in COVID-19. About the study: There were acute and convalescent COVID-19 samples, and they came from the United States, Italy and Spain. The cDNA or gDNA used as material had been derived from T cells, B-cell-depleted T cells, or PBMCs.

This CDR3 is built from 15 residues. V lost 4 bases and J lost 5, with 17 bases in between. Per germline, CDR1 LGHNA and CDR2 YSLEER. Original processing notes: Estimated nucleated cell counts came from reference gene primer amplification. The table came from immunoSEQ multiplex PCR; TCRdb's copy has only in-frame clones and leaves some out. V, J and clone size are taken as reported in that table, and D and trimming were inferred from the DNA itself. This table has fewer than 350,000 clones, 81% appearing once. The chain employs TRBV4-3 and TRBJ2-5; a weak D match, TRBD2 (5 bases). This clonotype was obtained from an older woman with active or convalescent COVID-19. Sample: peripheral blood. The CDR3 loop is CASSPRTRYGETQYF. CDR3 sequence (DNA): TGCGCCAGCAGCCCTCGGACTCGTTACGGCGAGACCCAGTACTTC.